This T cell receptor (beta chain) was identified during a study of T-cell memory formation after mild COVID-19. Study-wide background: The study found TCR clusters largely donor specific. Findings of the study overall: For contracting clones, CD4+ ones sat mainly in CM and EM, CD8+ in EMRA. Pre-infection memory carried some responding clones, suggesting that cross-reactive memory joined. The second-wave clones peaking on day 37 were not confirmed as SARS-CoV-2-specific.

TCRdb re-called the 5' RACE reads with MiXCR, one entry per CDR3 protein. In the table there are over 95,000 distinct CDR3 sequences, approximately 22% of which are singletons. Remarks on this clonotype: Its antigen is not known.

The trim removed 0 bases at V and 3 bases at J, leaving 22 bases unmatched. The CDR3 covers 22 residues. Germline V gene data show CDR1 as DFQATT and CDR2 as SNEGSKA (reference sequence). The gene calls are TRBV20-1 and TRBJ1-5; 11 bases are shared with TRBD1. This receptor was taken from a man aged 18-30 years who had mild COVID-19 (a few samples of this study predate the infection). Cell type and time point are not known. Sequenced input: PBMCs or a T cell subset sorted from them (not recorded which). The CDR3 here is CSARDRTPDRGPYVPLNQPQHF. The CDR3 DNA reads as TGCAGTGCTAGAGATCGGACCCCGGACAGGGGGCCATATGTCCCTCTCAATCAGCCCCAGCATTTT.